The sequence of this T cell receptor beta chain was determined in a study of T cell responses to AZD1222 COVID-19 vaccine. Overall study context: Whether given at about 4 or about 12 weeks, second doses were pooled. Broader study findings: It should be noted that donors were predominantly white British and more often female, and clonal diversity was possibly underestimated. Spike-wide coverage was observed for vaccine-associated CD4 TCRs, with dominant responses at 160-218 and 743-854.

CDR1 and CDR2 (germline): MRHNA, SNTAGT. The CDR3 runs 13 residues. V lost 3 bases and J lost 5, with 10 bases in between. Produced via immunoSEQ multiplex PCR; TCRdb's table is partial and in-frame only. Found here are some 100,000 clones, about nine tenths of them singletons; the top ten hold 4.5%. Of note for this clone: Its target is not known.

The sequenced sample was peripheral blood, obtained on day 0 of AZD1222 vaccination. The V and J genes are TRBV6-4 and TRBJ1-2; D is unresolved. This clonotype originated in an adult in good health. CDR3 loop: CASSEFPWYGYTF. The CDR3 DNA reads TGTGCCAGCAGTGAATTTCCCTGGTATGGCTACACCTTC.